The present entry profiles one TCR beta chain with its context. The data are from a study of T cell changes during pregnancy in multiple sclerosis. V gave up 2 bases and J gave up 4 bases, with 11 bases separating them. Germline-derived CDR1 and CDR2 are MNHEY and SMNVEV (reference sequence). CDR3 length: 14 amino acids. The assay was immunoSEQ multiplex PCR, and TCRdb's table has in-frame clones only and misses some. Of around 45,000 clones listed, over 80% are singletons. The source was CD4+ T cells from peripheral blood mononuclear cells, collected before pregnancy. The TCR originated in a female donor with multiple sclerosis, enrolled in a pregnancy study. The chain carries TRBV27 and TRBJ1-2, with D perhaps matching TRBD1 (5 bases). CDR3 nucleotides: TGTGCCAGCAGTTTAGGGGGAGGTCTCTATGGCTACACCTTC. This sequence encodes CASSLGGGLYGYTF.